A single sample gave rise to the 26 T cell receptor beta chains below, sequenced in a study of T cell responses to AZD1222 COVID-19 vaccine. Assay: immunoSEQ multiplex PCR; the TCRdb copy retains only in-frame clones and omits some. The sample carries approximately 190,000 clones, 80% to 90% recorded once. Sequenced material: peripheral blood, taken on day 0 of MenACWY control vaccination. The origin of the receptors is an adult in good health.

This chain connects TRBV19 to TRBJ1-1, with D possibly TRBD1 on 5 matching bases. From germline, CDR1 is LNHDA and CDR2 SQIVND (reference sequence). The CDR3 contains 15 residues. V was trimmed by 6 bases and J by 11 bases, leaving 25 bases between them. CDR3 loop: CASRLSGTPSRRAFF. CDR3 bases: TGTGCCAGTAGACTGTCGGGGACGCCCAGCAGGAGGGCTTTCTTT.

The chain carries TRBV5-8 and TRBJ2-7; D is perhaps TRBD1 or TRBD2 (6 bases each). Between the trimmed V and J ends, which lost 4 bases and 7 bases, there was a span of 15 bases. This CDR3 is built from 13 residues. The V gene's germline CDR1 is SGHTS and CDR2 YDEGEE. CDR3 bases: TGTGCCAGCAGCCGGGGGCAGGTCCGGGAGCAGTACTTC. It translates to CASSRGQVREQYF.

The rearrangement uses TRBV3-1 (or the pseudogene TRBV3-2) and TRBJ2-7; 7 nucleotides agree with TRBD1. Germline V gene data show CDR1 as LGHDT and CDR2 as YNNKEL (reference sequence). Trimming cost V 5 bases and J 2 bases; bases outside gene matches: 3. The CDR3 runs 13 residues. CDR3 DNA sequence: TGTGCCAGCAGCTCACAGGGGACCTACGAGCAGTACTTC. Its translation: CASSSQGTYEQYF.

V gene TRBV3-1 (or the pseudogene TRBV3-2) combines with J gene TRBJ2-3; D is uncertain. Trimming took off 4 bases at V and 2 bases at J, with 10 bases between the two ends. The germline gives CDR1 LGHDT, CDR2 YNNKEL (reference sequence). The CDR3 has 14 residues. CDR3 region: CASSPKGSTDTQYF. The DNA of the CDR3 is TGTGCCAGCAGCCCGAAGGGTTCCACAGATACGCAGTATTTT.

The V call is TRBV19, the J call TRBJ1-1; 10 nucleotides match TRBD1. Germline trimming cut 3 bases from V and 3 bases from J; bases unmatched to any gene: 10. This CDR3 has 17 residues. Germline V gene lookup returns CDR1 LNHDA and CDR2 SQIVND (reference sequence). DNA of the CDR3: TGTGCCAGTAGTATTAAAGGGACAGGGGCCCTACACACTGAAGCTTTCTTT. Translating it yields CASSIKGTGALHTEAFF. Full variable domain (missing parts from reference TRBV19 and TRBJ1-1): DGGITQSPKYLFRKEGQNVTLSCEQNLNHDAMYWYRQDPGQGLRLIYYSQIVNDFQKGDIAEGYSVSREKKESFPLTVTSAQKNPTAFYLCASSIKGTGALHTEAFFGQGTRLTVV.

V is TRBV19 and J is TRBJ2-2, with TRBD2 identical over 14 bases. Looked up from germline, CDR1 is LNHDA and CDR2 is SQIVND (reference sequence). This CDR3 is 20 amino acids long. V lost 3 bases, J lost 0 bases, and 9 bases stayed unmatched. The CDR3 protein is CASSMFGGLAGVANTGELFF. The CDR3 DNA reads TGTGCCAGTAGTATGTTCGGGGGACTAGCGGGGGTAGCGAACACCGGGGAGCTGTTTTTT.

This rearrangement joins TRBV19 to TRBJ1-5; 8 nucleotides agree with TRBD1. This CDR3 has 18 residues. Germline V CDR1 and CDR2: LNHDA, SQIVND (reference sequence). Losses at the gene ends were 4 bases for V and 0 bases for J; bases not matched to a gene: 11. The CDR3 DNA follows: TGTGCCAGTAGTACGCCGGGACAGGTCCTATTTAGCAATCAGCCCCAGCATTTT. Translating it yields CASSTPGQVLFSNQPQHF.

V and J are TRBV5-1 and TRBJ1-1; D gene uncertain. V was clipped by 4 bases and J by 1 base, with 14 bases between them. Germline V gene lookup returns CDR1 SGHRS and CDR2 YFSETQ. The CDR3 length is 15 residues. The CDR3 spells CASSPESPRNTEAFF. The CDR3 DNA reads TGCGCCAGCAGCCCAGAATCGCCTAGGAACACTGAAGCTTTCTTT.

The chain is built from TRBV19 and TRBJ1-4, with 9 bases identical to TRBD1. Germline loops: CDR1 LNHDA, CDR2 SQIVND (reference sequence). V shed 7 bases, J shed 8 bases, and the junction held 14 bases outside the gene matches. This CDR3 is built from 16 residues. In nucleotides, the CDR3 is TGTGCCAGTACCGGGGGACAGGGTACAGGACAAGAAAAACTGTTTTTT. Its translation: CASTGGQGTGQEKLFF.

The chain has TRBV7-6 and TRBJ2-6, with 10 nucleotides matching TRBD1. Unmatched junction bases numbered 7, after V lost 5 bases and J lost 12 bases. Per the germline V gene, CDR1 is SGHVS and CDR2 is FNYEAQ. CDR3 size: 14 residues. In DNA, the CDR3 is TGTGCCAGCAGCCCGCCAGGACAGGGGGGCGTCCTGACTTTC. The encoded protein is CASSPPGQGGVLTF. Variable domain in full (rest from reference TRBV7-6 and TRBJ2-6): GAGVSQSPRYKVTKRGQDVALRCDPISGHVSLYWYRQALGQGPEFLTYFNYEAQQDKSGLPNDRFSAERPEGSISTLTIQRTEQRDSAMYRCASSPPGQGGVLTFGAGSRLTVL.

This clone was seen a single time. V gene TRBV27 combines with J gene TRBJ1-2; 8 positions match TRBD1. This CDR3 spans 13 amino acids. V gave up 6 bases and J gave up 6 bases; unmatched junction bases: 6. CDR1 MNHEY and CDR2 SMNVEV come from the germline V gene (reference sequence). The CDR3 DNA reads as TGTGCCAGCAGAAAAGACAGGGGCCATGGCTACACCTTC. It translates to CASRKDRGHGYTF.

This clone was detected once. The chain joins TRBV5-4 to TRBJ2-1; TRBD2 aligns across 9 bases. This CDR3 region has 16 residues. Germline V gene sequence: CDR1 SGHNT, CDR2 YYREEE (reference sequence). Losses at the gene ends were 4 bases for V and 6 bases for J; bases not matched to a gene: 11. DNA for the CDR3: TGTGCCAGCAGCCCGCCGGGACTAGCCGGGGTCAATGAGCAGTTCTTC. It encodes CASSPPGLAGVNEQFF.

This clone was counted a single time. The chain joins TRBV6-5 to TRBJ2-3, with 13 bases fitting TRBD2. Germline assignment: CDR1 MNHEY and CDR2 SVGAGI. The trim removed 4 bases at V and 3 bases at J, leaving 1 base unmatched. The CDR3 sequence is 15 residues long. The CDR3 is CASSWTSGSTDTQYF. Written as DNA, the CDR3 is TGTGCCAGCAGTTGGACTAGCGGGAGTACAGATACGCAGTATTTT.

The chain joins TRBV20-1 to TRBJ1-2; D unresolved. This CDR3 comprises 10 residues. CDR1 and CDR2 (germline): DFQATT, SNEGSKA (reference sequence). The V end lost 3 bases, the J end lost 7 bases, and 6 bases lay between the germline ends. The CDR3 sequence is CSASGVGYTF. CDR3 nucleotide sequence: TGCAGTGCTAGCGGAGTTGGCTACACCTTC.

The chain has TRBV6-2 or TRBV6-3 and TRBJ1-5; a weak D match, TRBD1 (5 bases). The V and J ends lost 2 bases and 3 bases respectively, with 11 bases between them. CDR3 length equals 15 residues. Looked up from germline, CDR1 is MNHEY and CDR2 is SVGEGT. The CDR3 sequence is CASSYPGTVNQPQHF. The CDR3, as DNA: TGTGCCAGCAGTTACCCTGGGACTGTCAATCAGCCCCAGCATTTT.

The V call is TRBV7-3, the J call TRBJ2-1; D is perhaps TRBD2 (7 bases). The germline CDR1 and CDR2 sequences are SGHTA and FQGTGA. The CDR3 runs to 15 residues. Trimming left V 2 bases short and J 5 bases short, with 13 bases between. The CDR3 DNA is TGTGCCAGCAGCTTAGCCGGGGGGCACAACAATGAGCAGTTCTTC. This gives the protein CASSLAGGHNNEQFF.

This chain's CDR3 is CASSIRLTSGSDEQFF. The CDR3 nucleotides are TGTGCCAGTAGTATAAGGTTAACTAGCGGGAGCGATGAGCAGTTCTTC. The V gene is TRBV19, the J gene TRBJ2-1; 11 bases map to TRBD2. Germline-derived CDR1 and CDR2 are LNHDA and SQIVND (reference sequence). V was pared by 2 bases and J by 8 bases, with 8 bases of the junction left unmatched. This CDR3 is built from 16 residues.

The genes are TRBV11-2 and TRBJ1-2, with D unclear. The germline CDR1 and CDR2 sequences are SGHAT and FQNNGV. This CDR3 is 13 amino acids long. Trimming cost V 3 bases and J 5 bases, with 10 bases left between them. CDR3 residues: CASSFPDTYGYTF. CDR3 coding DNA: TGTGCCAGCAGCTTCCCCGATACATATGGCTACACCTTC.

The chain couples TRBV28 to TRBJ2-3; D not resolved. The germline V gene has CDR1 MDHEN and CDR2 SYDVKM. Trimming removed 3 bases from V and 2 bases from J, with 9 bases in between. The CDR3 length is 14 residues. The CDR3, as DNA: TGTGCCAGCAGTTTTCCCCAACCCACAGATACGCAGTATTTT. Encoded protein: CASSFPQPTDTQYF.

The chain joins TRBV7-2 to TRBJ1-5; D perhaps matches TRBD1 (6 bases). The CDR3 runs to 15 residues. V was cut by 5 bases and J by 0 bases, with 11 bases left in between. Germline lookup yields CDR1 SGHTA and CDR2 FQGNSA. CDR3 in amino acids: CASSPGHTSNQPQHF. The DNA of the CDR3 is TGTGCCAGCAGCCCGGGACATACTAGCAATCAGCCCCAGCATTTT.

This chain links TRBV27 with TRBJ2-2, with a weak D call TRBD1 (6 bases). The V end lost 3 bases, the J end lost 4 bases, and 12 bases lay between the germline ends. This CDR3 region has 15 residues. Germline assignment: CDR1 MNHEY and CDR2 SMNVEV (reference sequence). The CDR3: CASSFGGAGTGELFF. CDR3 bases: TGTGCCAGCAGTTTTGGGGGCGCGGGCACCGGGGAGCTGTTTTTT.

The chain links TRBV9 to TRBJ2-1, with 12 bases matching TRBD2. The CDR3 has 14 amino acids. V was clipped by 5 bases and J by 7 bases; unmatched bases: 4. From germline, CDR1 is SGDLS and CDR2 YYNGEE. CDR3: CASSPLAGGNEQFF. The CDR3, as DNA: TGTGCCAGCAGTCCGCTAGCGGGGGGGAATGAGCAGTTCTTC.

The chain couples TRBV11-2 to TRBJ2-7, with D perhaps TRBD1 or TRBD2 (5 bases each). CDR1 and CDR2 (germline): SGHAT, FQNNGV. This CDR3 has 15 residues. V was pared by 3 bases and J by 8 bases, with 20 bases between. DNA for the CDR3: TGTGCCAGCAGCTTGCCGGGGCGCAGAACGGAAAAGCAGTACTTC. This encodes CASSLPGRRTEKQYF.

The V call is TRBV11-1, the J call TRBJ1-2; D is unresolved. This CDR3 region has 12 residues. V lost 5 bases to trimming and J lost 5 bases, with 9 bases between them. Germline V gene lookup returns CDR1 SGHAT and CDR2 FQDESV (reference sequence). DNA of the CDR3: TGTGCCAGCAGCCCTGACGGATATGGCTACACCTTC. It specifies CASSPDGYGYTF.

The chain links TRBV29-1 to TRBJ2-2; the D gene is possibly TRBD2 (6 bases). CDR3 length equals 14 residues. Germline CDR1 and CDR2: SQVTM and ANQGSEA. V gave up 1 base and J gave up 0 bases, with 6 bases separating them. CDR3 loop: CSVEGRANTGELFF. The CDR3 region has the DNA TGCAGCGTTGAAGGGAGGGCGAACACCGGGGAGCTGTTTTTT.

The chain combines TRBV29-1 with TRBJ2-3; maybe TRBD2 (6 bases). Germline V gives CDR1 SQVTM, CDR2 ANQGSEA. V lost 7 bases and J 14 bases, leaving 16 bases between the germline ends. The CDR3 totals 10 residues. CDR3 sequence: CSASNSGLYF. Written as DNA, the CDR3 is TGCAGCGCTTCGAACAGCGGGCTGTATTTT.